Listed here are 28 T cell receptor beta chains from one sample, sequenced in a study of cytomegalovirus exposure and HLA in healthy donors. PCR employed 60 Vbeta and 13 Jbeta primers. Here immunoSEQ multiplex PCR was the method, and the copy in TCRdb shows in-frame clones only, minus some. This sample carries tens of thousands of clones, with under 1.5% going to the ten biggest clones. Material for sequencing was PBMCs. Receptor source: a woman in her sixties or seventies in good health and CMV-seronegative.

The chain couples TRBV4-2 to TRBJ2-5, with 7 bases aligning to TRBD2. Germline CDR1 is LGHNA and CDR2 is YNFKEQ. The CDR3 is 14 residues long. The J segment lost 4 bases and the V segment lost 3 bases, leaving 5 bases of the junction unmatched. The CDR3 nucleotides are TGTGCCAGCAGCCAGGCTATAGCGGGAGAGACCCAGTACTTC. It yields the protein CASSQAIAGETQYF.

The chain has TRBV7-6 and TRBJ2-2; 11 bases agree with TRBD2. V shed 3 bases and J 3 bases; nucleotides not matched to a gene: 9. The germline V gene encodes CDR1 SGHVS and CDR2 FNYEAQ. This CDR3 spans 18 amino acids. The CDR3 region is CASSFKLAGVLDTGELFF. As DNA, the CDR3 is TGTGCCAGCAGCTTTAAACTAGCGGGAGTCTTAGACACCGGGGAGCTGTTTTTT. The full variable domain, in which reference TRBV7-6 and TRBJ2-2 provide the parts outside the CDR3, is GAGVSQSPRYKVTKRGQDVALRCDPISGHVSLYWYRQALGQGPEFLTYFNYEAQQDKSGLPNDRFSAERPEGSISTLTIQRTEQRDSAMYRCASSFKLAGVLDTGELFFGEGSRLTVL.

The chain recombines TRBV4-1 with TRBJ1-1; D remains unclear. V dropped 1 base and J dropped 0 bases, with 6 bases sitting between them. Germline-derived CDR1 and CDR2 are MGHRA and YSYEKL. CDR3 length: 14 amino acids. The CDR3 protein is CASSQGVLNTEAFF. The CDR3 bases are TGCGCCAGCAGCCAAGGCGTCCTGAACACTGAAGCTTTCTTT.

V usage is TRBV18 and J usage is TRBJ2-5, with 12 bases that match TRBD2. The length of the CDR3 is 19 residues. CDR1 and CDR2 from the germline V gene are KGHSH and LQKENI. The junction had 11 bases not matched to a gene; V was cut back by 3 bases and J by 0 bases. CDR3 nucleotides: TGTGCCAGCTCACCCTTTCGGCGACTAGCGGGAGCGGACCAAGAGACCCAGTACTTC. Its translation is CASSPFRRLAGADQETQYF. Combining the CDR3 with reference TRBV18 and TRBJ2-5 gives the whole variable domain NAGVMQNPRHLVRRRGQEARLRCSPMKGHSHVYWYRQLPEEGLKFMVYLQKENIIDESGMPKERFSAEFPKEGPSILRIQQVVRGDSAAYFCASSPFRRLAGADQETQYFGPGTRLLVL.

The chain is built from TRBV5-1 and TRBJ2-1; 9 bases fit TRBD2. Germline CDR1 SGHRS, CDR2 YFSETQ. V lost 4 bases to trimming and J lost 3 bases; unmatched junction nucleotides: 5. CDR3 length equals 15 residues. The CDR3 loop is CASSEAGGFYNEQFF. Written as DNA, the CDR3 is TGCGCCAGCAGCGAGGCGGGAGGGTTCTACAATGAGCAGTTCTTC.

The chain links TRBV5-1 to TRBJ2-7, with TRBD2 matching over 15 bases. J lost 7 bases, V lost 0 bases, and 2 bases had no gene match. The CDR3 totals 15 residues. The germline gives CDR1 SGHRS, CDR2 YFSETQ. CDR3 nucleotide sequence: TGCGCCAGCAGCTTGGGCGGACTAGCGGGGGGGGAGCAGTACTTC. Its protein is CASSLGGLAGGEQYF.

This chain links TRBV28 with TRBJ1-2, with 11 bases that match TRBD1. CDR1 and CDR2 from the germline V gene are MDHEN and SYDVKM. The V segment lost 6 bases and the J segment 8 bases; nucleotides outside the gene matches: 11. The CDR3 is made up of 15 amino acids. Written as DNA, the CDR3 is TGTGCCAGCAGCGTGGGAGGACAGGGGGCTCGGGGCTACACCTTC. This gives the protein CASSVGGQGARGYTF.

The chain has TRBV11-3 and TRBJ2-7; 8 nucleotides line up with TRBD2. Trimming removed 1 base from V and 5 bases from J; junction bases left unmatched: 1. Germline CDR1 reads SGHNT; CDR2 reads YENEEA. This CDR3 comprises 13 residues. In DNA, the CDR3 is TGTGCCAGCAGCTTAGCGGGAGGGCACGAGCAGTACTTC. It encodes CASSLAGGHEQYF.

V usage is TRBV27 and J usage is TRBJ2-3, with D perhaps matching TRBD2 (5 bases). The germline V gene has CDR1 MNHEY and CDR2 SMNVEV (reference sequence). This CDR3 region has 15 residues. Trimming removed 5 bases at V and 9 bases at J, with 21 bases between. The CDR3 region is CASSPHLAASRTQYF. For the CDR3, the DNA is TGTGCCAGCAGTCCACACCTAGCTGCTTCTAGGACGCAGTATTTT.

This rearrangement joins TRBV5-1 to TRBJ2-7, with 14 bases identical to TRBD2. J was trimmed by 3 bases and V by 1 base; bases with no gene match: 6. The CDR3 extends over 17 amino acids. Looked up from germline, CDR1 is SGHRS and CDR2 is YFSETQ. The CDR3 bases are TGCGCCAGCAGCTTGCCGGGACTAGCGGGAGCATACTACGAGCAGTACTTC. Protein: CASSLPGLAGAYYEQYF.

This chain connects TRBV7-9 to TRBJ2-5; a possible D gene is TRBD1 (5 bases). The CDR3 extends over 15 amino acids. The germline CDR1 and CDR2 sequences are SEHNR and FQNEAQ (reference sequence). The V gene lost 5 bases and the J gene lost 5 bases, with 18 bases spanning the gap. DNA for the CDR3: TGTGCCAGCAGCCGAACGGCAGGGCGCATGGAGACCCAGTACTTC. Its translation is CASSRTAGRMETQYF.

J is TRBJ2-5 and V is TRBV28; TRBD2 matches at 7 bases. This CDR3 is 16 amino acids long. Germline trimming cut 5 bases from V and 5 bases from J; bases unmatched to any gene: 14. CDR1 and CDR2 from the germline V gene are MDHEN and SYDVKM. The CDR3 sequence: CASSPVPQTAGETQYF. Here the CDR3 DNA reads TGTGCCAGCAGTCCCGTTCCCCAGACAGCGGGGGAGACCCAGTACTTC.

V usage is TRBV29-1 and J usage is TRBJ2-5, with TRBD2 as a possible D gene (5 bases). This CDR3 contains 12 residues. Germline V gene lookup returns CDR1 SQVTM and CDR2 ANQGSEA. Trimming cost V 8 bases and J 5 bases, with 15 bases left between them. For the CDR3, the DNA is TGCAGCACTAGGGAATTCGGGGAGACCCAGTACTTC. Translation gives CSTREFGETQYF.

The chain is built from TRBV29-1 and TRBJ2-5, with 9 bases lining up with TRBD1. The ends lost 4 bases at V and 5 bases at J; junction bases unmatched: 14. The CDR3 totals 16 residues. Germline loops: CDR1 SQVTM, CDR2 ANQGSEA. The CDR3 DNA is TGCAGCGTTGTCGGGGGTCCGGGACAGGGTTGGGAGACCCAGTACTTC. It specifies CSVVGGPGQGWETQYF.

The chain couples TRBV9 to TRBJ2-5, with 9 bases matching TRBD1. The end of the DNA is better explained by TRBJ2-7, so the J call may be wrong. In germline, CDR1 is SGDLS, CDR2 YYNGEE. The CDR3 has 15 amino acids. The CDR3 DNA reads as TGTGCCAGCGGAGAGGGGACAGGGCGGCCCTACGAGCAGTACTTC. Translation gives CASGEGTGRPYEQYF.

The V and J genes are TRBV13 and TRBJ2-5; TRBD2 matches 10 bases. Germline CDR1 PRHDT, CDR2 FYEKMQ (reference sequence). The CDR3 contains 17 residues. V was clipped by 2 bases and J by 5 bases; unmatched bases: 11. CDR3 sequence reads: CASSLRGAGGPVETQYF. The CDR3 coding sequence is TGTGCCAGCAGCTTAAGAGGAGCGGGAGGGCCTGTTGAGACCCAGTACTTC.

The CDR3 DNA follows: TGTGCCAGCAACCTACCCGGGACTAGCGGGATCGAGCAGTACTTC. Encoded protein: CASNLPGTSGIEQYF. The chain couples TRBV4-2 to TRBJ2-7; TRBD2 matches at 13 bases. V lost 7 bases, J lost 6 bases, and 9 bases stayed unmatched. CDR3 length equals 15 residues. The germline V gene encodes CDR1 LGHNA and CDR2 YNFKEQ.

The genes are TRBV10-3 and TRBJ2-2; 7 bases fit TRBD1. The CDR3 runs to 16 residues. CDR1 is ENHRY, CDR2 SYGVKD, per germline. V shed 3 bases and J 6 bases; nucleotides not matched to a gene: 10. In nucleotides, the CDR3 is TGTGCCATCAGTGACATCGCCCTAACAGGGGCCGGGGAGCTGTTTTTT. Its protein product is CAISDIALTGAGELFF.

The chain uses TRBV10-2 and TRBJ2-7; TRBD2 matches at 11 bases. Per the germline V gene, CDR1 is WSHSY and CDR2 is SAAADI. CDR3 length: 14 amino acids. Trimming cost V 6 bases and J 7 bases; bases outside gene matches: 8. DNA of the CDR3: TGCGCCAGCAGAATAACTAGCGGGAGCGGGGAGCAGTACTTC. It yields the protein CASRITSGSGEQYF.

The V and J genes are TRBV5-1 and TRBJ2-7; D is possibly TRBD2 (5 bases). This CDR3 is built from 14 residues. Deletions cut 4 bases from V and 7 bases from J, with 18 bases between. Germline-derived CDR1 and CDR2 are SGHRS and YFSETQ. CDR3 region: CASSPAQGLGEQYF. CDR3 nucleotides: TGCGCCAGCAGCCCGGCACAAGGACTCGGGGAGCAGTACTTC.

The chain combines TRBV5-1 with TRBJ2-1; TRBD2 agrees at 7 bases. The length of the CDR3 is 16 residues. J lost 0 bases, V lost 1 base, and 4 bases had no gene match. Germline V lookup: CDR1 SGHRS, CDR2 YFSETQ. CDR3 DNA sequence: TGCGCCAGCAGCTTGTTGGGAGGGAGCTCCTACAATGAGCAGTTCTTC. Its translation is CASSLLGGSSYNEQFF.

The chain recombines TRBV2 with TRBJ2-3; D is perhaps TRBD1 (6 bases). Germline assignment: CDR1 SNHLY and CDR2 FYNNEI. The V end was cut by 5 bases, the J end by 3 bases, with 18 bases between. This CDR3 has 16 amino acids. In DNA, the CDR3 is TGTGCCAGCAGTAAACAGGGTCTCTCGGTGACAGATACGCAGTATTTT. Encoded protein: CASSKQGLSVTDTQYF.

V gene TRBV7-9 combines with J gene TRBJ2-3; 10 bases align to TRBD2. V was pared by 4 bases and J by 2 bases, with 6 bases of the junction left unmatched. Germline V lookup: CDR1 SEHNR, CDR2 FQNEAQ (reference sequence). The CDR3 has 16 amino acids. The CDR3 DNA sequence: TGTGCCAGCAGCTCGCTACTAGCGGGACCCACAGATACGCAGTATTTT. Translated, it gives CASSSLLAGPTDTQYF.

The chain is built from TRBV27 and TRBJ1-1; D is possibly TRBD1 (5 bases). Germline values: CDR1 MNHEY, CDR2 SMNVEV (reference sequence). V lost 1 base, J lost 1 base, and 10 bases lay in between. The CDR3 loop spans 15 amino acids. DNA of the CDR3: TGTGCCAGCAGTTTATGGTCGGGGGGGAACACTGAAGCTTTCTTT. The encoded protein is CASSLWSGGNTEAFF.

V gene TRBV23-1 combines with J gene TRBJ2-7; perhaps TRBD1 as D (7 bases). TRBV23-1 is classed as an ORF, of uncertain function. The CDR3 contains 17 residues. V lost 0 bases and J 6 bases, leaving 21 bases between the germline ends. CDR3 nucleotides: TGCGCCAGCAGTCAATCGAGGGTTGGGCAGGGGGGTAGCGAGCAGTACTTC. It is translated as CASSQSRVGQGGSEQYF.

The chain couples TRBV28 to TRBJ2-7; 12 nucleotides align to TRBD1. The CDR3 consists of 13 residues. Trimming at V came to 11 bases and at J to 5 bases, leaving 7 bases not matched to a gene. Looked up from germline, CDR1 is MDHEN and CDR2 is SYDVKM. CDR3 in amino acids: CALWDRGRNEQYF. The DNA for the CDR3 is TGTGCCCTTTGGGACAGGGGGCGAAACGAGCAGTACTTC.

The chain combines TRBV2 with TRBJ2-2; 9 positions agree with TRBD2. In germline, CDR1 is SNHLY, CDR2 FYNNEI. CDR3 size: 14 residues. J gave up 4 bases and V 5 bases, and 2 bases lay outside the gene matches. CDR3 coding DNA: TGTGCCAGCAGTACGGGACTAGCCACCGGGGAGCTGTTTTTT. Translated: CASSTGLATGELFF.

The CDR3 DNA sequence: TGTGCCAGCAGTTACGGGAGGAGAACAGATACGCAGTATTTT. It codes for CASSYGRRTDTQYF. This rearrangement joins TRBV6-6 to TRBJ2-3; possible D gene TRBD2, 6 bases. Germline V gene lookup returns CDR1 MNHNY and CDR2 SVGAGI (reference sequence). V gave up 2 bases and J gave up 3 bases, with 9 bases separating them. CDR3 size: 14 residues.